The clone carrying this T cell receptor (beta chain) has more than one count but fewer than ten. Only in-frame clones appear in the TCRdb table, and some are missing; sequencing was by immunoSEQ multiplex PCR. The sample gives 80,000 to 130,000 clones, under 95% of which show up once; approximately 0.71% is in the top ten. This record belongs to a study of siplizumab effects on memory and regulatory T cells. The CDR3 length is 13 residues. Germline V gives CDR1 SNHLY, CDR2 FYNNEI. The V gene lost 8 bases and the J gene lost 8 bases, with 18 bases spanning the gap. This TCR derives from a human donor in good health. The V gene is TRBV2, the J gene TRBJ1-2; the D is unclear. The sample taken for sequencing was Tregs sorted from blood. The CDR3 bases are TGTGCCAGCCTATACAGCAGAGGTCGCGGCTACACCTTC. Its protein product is CASLYSRGRGYTF.